This T cell receptor (beta chain) came from a study of blood T cell repertoires in COVID-19. The CDR3 length is 14 residues. Trimming pared 1 base from V and 2 bases from J, leaving 7 bases between. Germline V gene lookup returns CDR1 KGHSH and CDR2 LQKENI. Method: immunoSEQ multiplex PCR; TCRdb's copy keeps in-frame clones and lacks some. There are about 260,000 clones in the sample; approximately 82% occur only once, and 1.9% lies in the top ten. Sequencing was carried out using peripheral blood. This clonotype was sampled from a woman of 80 years or more with acute or convalescent COVID-19. The gene calls are TRBV18 and TRBJ2-3, with unresolved D. CDR3 nucleotides: TGTGCCAGCTCACCACTTACAATCACAGATACGCAGTATTTT. Amino acids: CASSPLTITDTQYF.